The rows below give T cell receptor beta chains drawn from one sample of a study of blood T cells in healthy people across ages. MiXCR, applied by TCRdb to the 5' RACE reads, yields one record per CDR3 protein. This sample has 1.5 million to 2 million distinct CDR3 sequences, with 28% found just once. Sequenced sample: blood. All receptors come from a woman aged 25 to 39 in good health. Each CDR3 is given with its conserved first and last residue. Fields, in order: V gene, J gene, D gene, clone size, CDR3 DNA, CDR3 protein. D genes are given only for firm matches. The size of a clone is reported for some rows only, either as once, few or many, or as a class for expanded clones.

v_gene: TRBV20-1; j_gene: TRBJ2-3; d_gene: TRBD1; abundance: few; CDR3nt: TGCAGTGCTAGGGTCGGGACAGGGGACCCAGATACGCAGTATTTT; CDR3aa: CSARVGTGDPDTQYF
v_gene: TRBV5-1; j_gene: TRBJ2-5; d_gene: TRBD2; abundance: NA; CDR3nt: TGCGCCAGCAGCTCGACTAGCGGGGGGGCCCCAGAGACCCAGTACTTC; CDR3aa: CASSSTSGGAPETQYF
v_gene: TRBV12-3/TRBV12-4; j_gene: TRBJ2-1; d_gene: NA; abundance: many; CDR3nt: TGTGCCAGCAGTTTTGTCTCCGGCAATGAGCAGTTCTTC; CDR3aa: CASSFVSGNEQFF
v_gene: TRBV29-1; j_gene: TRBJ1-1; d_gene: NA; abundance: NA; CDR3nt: TGCAGCGTTGTTATGTGGGTACGTCGCACTGAAGCTTTCTTT; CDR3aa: CSVVMWVRRTEAFF
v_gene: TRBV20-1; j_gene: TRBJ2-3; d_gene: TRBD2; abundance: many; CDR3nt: TGCAGTGCAAGTGGGGGGGGCACAGATACGCAGTATTTT; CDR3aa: CSASGGGTDTQYF
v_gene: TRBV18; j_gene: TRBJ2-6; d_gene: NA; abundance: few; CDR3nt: TGTGCCAGCTCACCGGAGGTTACTGGGGCCAACGTCCTGACTTTC; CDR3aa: CASSPEVTGANVLTF
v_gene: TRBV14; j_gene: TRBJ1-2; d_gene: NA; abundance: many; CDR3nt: TGTGCCAGCAGCCAGGGAGATAACTATGGCTACACCTTC; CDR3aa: CASSQGDNYGYTF
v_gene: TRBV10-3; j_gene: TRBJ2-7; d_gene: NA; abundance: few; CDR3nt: TGTGCCACCACTATTAACCCGAGGGGGGGGGCACCGAGCGAGCAGTACTTC; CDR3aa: CATTINPRGGAPSEQYF
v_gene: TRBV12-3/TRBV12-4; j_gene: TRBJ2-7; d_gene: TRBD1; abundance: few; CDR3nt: TGTGCCAGCAGAAACGCCGGGACAGGGGACTACGAGCAGTACTTC; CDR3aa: CASRNAGTGDYEQYF
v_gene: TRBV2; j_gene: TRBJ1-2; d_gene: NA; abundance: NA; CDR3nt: TGTGCCAGCAGTGCAGCCATAGACTATGGCTACACCTTC; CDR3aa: CASSAAIDYGYTF
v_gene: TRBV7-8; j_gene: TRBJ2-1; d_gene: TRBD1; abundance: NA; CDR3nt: TGTGCCAGCAGCTTTTTGACAGGGGGTGAGCAGTTCTTC; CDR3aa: CASSFLTGGEQFF
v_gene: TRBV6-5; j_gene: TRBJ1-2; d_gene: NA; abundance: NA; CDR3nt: TGTGCCAGCAGGTACGAGAGGACAGACTATGGCTACACCTTC; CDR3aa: CASRYERTDYGYTF
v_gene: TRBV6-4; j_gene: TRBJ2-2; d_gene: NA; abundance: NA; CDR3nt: TGTGCCAGCAGACGCACCGGCACCGGGGAGCTGTTTTTT; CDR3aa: CASRRTGTGELFF
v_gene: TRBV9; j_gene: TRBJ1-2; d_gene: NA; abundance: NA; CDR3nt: TGTGCCAGCAGCGGGGTCTTTGGCTACACCTTC; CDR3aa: CASSGVFGYTF
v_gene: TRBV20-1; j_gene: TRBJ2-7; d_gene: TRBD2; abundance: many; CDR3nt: TGCAGTGCTCGTCTAGCGGGGGCCACCTACGAGCAGTACTTC; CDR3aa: CSARLAGATYEQYF
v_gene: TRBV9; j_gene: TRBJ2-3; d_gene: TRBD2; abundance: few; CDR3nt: TGTGCCAGCAGCGTAGAAGGTCTAGCGGAAACAGATACGCAGTATTTT; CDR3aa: CASSVEGLAETDTQYF
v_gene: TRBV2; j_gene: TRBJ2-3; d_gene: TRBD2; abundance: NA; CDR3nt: TGTGCCAGCAGTTCCGCCCAACTAGCGGGGAACACAGATACGCAGTATTTT; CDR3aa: CASSSAQLAGNTDTQYF
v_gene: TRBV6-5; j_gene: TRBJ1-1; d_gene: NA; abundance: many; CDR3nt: TGTGCCAGCAGTCAGGGACACGAAGCTTTCTTT; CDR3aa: CASSQGHEAFF
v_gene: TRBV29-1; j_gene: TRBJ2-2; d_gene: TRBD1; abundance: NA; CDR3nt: TGCAGCGTTGAGGGGACAGGCAACGCCGGGGAGCTGTTTTTT; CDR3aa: CSVEGTGNAGELFF
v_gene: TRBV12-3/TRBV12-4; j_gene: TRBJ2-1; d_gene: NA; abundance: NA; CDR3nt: TGTGCCAGCAGTTTCTGGGATTTGGGAAACAATAAGCAGTTCTTC; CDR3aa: CASSFWDLGNNKQFF
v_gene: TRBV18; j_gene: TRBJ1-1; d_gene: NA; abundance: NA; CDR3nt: TGTGCCAGCTCACCACTTGAGGTCTCCGGGGGCTCGTGGACTGAAGCTTTCTTT; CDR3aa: CASSPLEVSGGSWTEAFF
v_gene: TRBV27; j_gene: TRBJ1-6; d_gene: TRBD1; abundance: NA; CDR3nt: TGTGCCAGTAGTTCGGGGAAGGGACAGAATAATTCACCCCTCCACTTT; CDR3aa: CASSSGKGQNNSPLHF
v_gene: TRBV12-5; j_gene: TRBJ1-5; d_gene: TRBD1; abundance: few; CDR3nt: TGTGCTAGTGGTCGACAGGGATGGCGACAGCCCCAGCATTTT; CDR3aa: CASGRQGWRQPQHF
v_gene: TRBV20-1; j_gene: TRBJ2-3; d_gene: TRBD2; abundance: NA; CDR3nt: TGCAGTGCTAGGACTAGCGGGAGTTGGGCAGATACGCAGTATTTT; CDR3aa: CSARTSGSWADTQYF
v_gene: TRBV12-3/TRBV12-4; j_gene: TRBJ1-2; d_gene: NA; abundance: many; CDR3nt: TGTGCCAGCAGTTTCAACCGCTTCAACTATGGCTACACCTTC; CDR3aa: CASSFNRFNYGYTF
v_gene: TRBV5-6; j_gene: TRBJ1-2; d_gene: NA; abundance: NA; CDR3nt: TGTGCCAGCAGCTCCCCCTTACGACAGTGGGGCTACACCTTC; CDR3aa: CASSSPLRQWGYTF
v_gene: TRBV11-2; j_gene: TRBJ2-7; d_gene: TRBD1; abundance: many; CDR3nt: TGTGCCAGCAGCTCGGACAGGGGGATCTCCTACGAGCAGTACTTC; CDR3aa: CASSSDRGISYEQYF
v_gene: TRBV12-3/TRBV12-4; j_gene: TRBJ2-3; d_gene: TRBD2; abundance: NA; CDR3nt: TGTGCCAGCAGTCCCCGGACTAGCGGGGTGAAGAAAGATACGCAGTATTTT; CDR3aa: CASSPRTSGVKKDTQYF
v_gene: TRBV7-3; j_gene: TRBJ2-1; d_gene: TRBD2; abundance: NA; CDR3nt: TGTGCCAGCAGCTTAGGGGTTGGGACTAGCGGGGGGATCAGCTCCTACAATGAGCAGTTCTTC; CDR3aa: CASSLGVGTSGGISSYNEQFF
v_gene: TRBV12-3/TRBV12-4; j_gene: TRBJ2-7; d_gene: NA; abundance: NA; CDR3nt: TGCGCCAGCAGTTTAGCGATGGGTGGTTACGAGCAGTACTTC; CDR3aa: CASSLAMGGYEQYF
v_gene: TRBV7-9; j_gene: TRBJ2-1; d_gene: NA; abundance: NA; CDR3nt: TGTGCCAGCAGCTCGTCAGGACAGAACCATGAGCAGTTCTTC; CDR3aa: CASSSSGQNHEQFF
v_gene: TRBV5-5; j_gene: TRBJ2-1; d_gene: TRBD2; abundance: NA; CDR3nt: TGTGCCAGCAGCCCGCTGACTAGCGGGAGATCGAATGAGCAGTTCTTC; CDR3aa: CASSPLTSGRSNEQFF
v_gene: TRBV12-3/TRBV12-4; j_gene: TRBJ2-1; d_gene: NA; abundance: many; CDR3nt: TGTGCCAGCAGACAGACAGGCGGTTATAATGAGCAGTTCTTC; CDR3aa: CASRQTGGYNEQFF
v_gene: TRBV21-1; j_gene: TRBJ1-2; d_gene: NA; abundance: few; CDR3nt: TGTGCCAGCAGCAAAGGATACAGGCTGGGCTACACCTTC; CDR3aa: CASSKGYRLGYTF
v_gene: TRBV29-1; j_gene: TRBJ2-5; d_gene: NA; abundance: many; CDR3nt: TGCAGCGTTGGGCCGTCGGGCCAGCCTCGGACCCAGTACTTC; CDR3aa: CSVGPSGQPRTQYF
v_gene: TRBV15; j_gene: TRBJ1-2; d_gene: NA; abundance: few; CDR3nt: TGTGCCACCAGCAGAGACAGGGAAGATGGCTACACCTTC; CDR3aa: CATSRDREDGYTF
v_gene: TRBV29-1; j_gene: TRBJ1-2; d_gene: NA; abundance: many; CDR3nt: TGCAGCACCGACTTTGGAGCCTATGGCTACACCTTC; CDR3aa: CSTDFGAYGYTF
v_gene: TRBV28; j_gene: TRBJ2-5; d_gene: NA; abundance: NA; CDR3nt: TGTGCCAGCAGTCCGTCCCAGTTTGAGACCCAGTACTTC; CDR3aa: CASSPSQFETQYF
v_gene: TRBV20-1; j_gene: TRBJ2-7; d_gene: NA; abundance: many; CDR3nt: TGCAGTGCGAGGTTCAGGAATGGGACCTACGAGCAGTACTTC; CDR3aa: CSARFRNGTYEQYF
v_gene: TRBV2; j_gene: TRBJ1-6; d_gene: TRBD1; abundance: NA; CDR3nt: TGTGCCAGCAGTGAGGACAGGACATCACCCCTCCACTTT; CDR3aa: CASSEDRTSPLHF
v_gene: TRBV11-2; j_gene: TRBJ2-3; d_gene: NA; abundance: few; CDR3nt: TGTGCCAGCAGCTTAGTCCTCCTAAATACGCAGTATTTT; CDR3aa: CASSLVLLNTQYF
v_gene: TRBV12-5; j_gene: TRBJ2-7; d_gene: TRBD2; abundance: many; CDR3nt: TGTGCTAGTGGTTTGCCCCTACTAGCGGGATACGAGCAGTACTTC; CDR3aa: CASGLPLLAGYEQYF
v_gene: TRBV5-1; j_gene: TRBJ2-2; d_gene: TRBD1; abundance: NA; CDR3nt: TGCGCCAGCAGCCCGGACAGGGAGGCCGGGGAGCTGTTTTTT; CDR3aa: CASSPDREAGELFF
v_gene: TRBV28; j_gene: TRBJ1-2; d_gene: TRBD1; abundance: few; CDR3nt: TGTGCCAGCAGTTTATTACAGGGGAGGAGTGGCTACACCTTC; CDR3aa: CASSLLQGRSGYTF
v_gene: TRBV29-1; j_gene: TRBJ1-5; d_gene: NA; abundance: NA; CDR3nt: TGCAGCGTCCAGGTGCATAGCAATCAGCCCCAGCATTTT; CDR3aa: CSVQVHSNQPQHF
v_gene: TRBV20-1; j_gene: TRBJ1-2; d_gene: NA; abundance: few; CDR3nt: TGCAGTGCTAGAGTGGGGGGGCGAGCTAACTATGGCTACACCTTC; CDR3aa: CSARVGGRANYGYTF
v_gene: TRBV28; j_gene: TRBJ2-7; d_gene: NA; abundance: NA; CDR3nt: TGTGCCGGCAGTAAAATCGAGCAGTACTTC; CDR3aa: CAGSKIEQYF
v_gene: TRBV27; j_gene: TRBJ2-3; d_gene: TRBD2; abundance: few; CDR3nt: TGTGCCAGCAGTTTCGGTGGGGGGGTACCCTATACGCAGTATTTT; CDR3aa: CASSFGGGVPYTQYF
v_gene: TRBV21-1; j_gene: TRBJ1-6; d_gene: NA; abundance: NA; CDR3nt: TGTGCCAGCAGCACGGGACAGATGGGACATTCACCCCTCCACTTT; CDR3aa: CASSTGQMGHSPLHF
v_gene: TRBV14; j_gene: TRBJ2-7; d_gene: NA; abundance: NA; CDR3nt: TGTGCCAGCAGCCAAGATCTGGGCGGCCGGGTGTACTTC; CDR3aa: CASSQDLGGRVYF
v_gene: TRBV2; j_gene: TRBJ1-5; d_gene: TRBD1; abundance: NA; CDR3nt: TGTGCCAGCGGACAGGGGTGGAGGGATCAGCCCCAGCATTTT; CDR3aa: CASGQGWRDQPQHF
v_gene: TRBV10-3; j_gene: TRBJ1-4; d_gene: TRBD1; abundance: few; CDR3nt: TGTGCCATCAGGGCAGAGGGACAGGCTGAAAAACTGTTTTTT; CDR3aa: CAIRAEGQAEKLFF
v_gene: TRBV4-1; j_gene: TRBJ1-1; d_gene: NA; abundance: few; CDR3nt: TGCGCCAGCAGCCCAGCTACCAAGGACACTGAAGCTTTCTTT; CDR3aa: CASSPATKDTEAFF
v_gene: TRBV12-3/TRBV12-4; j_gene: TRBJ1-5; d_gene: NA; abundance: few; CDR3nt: TGTGCCAGCACCACAGGCAGTCAGCCCCAGCATTTT; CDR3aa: CASTTGSQPQHF
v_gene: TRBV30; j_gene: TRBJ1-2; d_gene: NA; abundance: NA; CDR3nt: TGTGCCTGGACCAGACCCCCTAACTATGGCTACACCTTC; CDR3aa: CAWTRPPNYGYTF
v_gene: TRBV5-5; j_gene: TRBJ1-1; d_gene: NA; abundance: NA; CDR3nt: TGTGCCAGCAGCTTGGTTACGGGGAACACTGAAGCTTTCTTT; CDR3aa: CASSLVTGNTEAFF
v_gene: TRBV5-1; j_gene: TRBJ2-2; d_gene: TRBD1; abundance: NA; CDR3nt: TGCGCCAGCAGCTTTCCGGGACAGGGGAAGGACGGGGAGCTGTTTTTT; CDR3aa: CASSFPGQGKDGELFF
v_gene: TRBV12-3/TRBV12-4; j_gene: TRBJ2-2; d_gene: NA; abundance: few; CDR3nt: TGTGCCAGCACCCCTCAAGAGAACACCGGGGAGCTGTTTTTT; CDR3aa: CASTPQENTGELFF